Listed here are 24 T cell receptor beta chains from one sample, sequenced in a study of chemoradiotherapy in HPV16-positive cancers. Method: immunoSEQ multiplex PCR; TCRdb's copy keeps in-frame clones and lacks some. The data contain roughly 4,500 clones, 55% to 75% of them singletons. The sequencing here drew on tumor tissue, taken from a patient who underwent chemoradiotherapy. Every receptor here comes from a human donor with HPV-associated anogenital cancer.

The chain uses TRBV28 and TRBJ2-3, with D possibly TRBD2 on 8 matching bases. The CDR3 covers 20 residues. In germline, CDR1 is MDHEN, CDR2 SYDVKM. Trimming shortened V by 5 bases and J by 0 bases, and 27 bases separated the two germline ends. In DNA form, the CDR3 reads TGTGCCAGCAGTCTACGACAGGGTCGAGCGGGAGTGACTAGCACAGATACGCAGTATTTT. Translated: CASSLRQGRAGVTSTDTQYF.

This clone was seen a handful of times. This chain links TRBV5-1 with TRBJ2-7, with TRBD1 as a possible D gene (6 bases). Germline lookup yields CDR1 SGHRS and CDR2 YFSETQ. CDR3 length: 14 amino acids. Trimming pared 4 bases from V and 0 bases from J, leaving 11 bases between. CDR3 coding DNA: TGCGCCAGCAGCCGGGACACCACCTCCTACGAGCAGTACTTC. Protein: CASSRDTTSYEQYF.

V usage is TRBV4-2 and J usage is TRBJ1-3, with D hard to call. CDR1 and CDR2 from the germline V gene are LGHNA and YNFKEQ. This CDR3 has 15 residues. The germline V and J ends were trimmed by 2 bases and 0 bases, with 8 bases remaining between them. CDR3 amino acids: CASSQNPSSGNTIYF. In nucleotides, the CDR3 is TGTGCCAGCAGCCAAAACCCAAGCTCTGGAAACACCATATATTTT.

The chain carries TRBV18 and TRBJ1-1, with TRBD1 identical over 7 bases. Germline assignment: CDR1 KGHSH and CDR2 LQKENI. The CDR3 is made up of 13 amino acids. The V gene end was trimmed by 2 bases and the J gene end by 10 bases; junction bases not matched to a gene: 7. The CDR3: CASSPEEGGTAFF. CDR3 in DNA: TGTGCCAGCTCACCAGAGGAAGGGGGCACAGCTTTCTTT.

The CDR3, as DNA: TGTGCCAGCAGCTTAGCCCTCCCGGGGGGCACCGGGGAGCTGTTTTTT. It is translated as CASSLALPGGTGELFF. The genes are TRBV7-6 and TRBJ2-2, with 7 bases that match TRBD2. The junction had 5 bases not matched to a gene; V was cut back by 0 bases and J by 4 bases. Looked up from germline, CDR1 is SGHVS and CDR2 is FNYEAQ. CDR3 length equals 16 residues.

A single count supports this clone. Other DNA sequences in the same sample also yield this CDR3. The rearrangement links TRBV27 to TRBJ2-3; TRBD2 matches at 8 bases. V gave up 0 bases and J gave up 5 bases; unmatched junction bases: 1. Germline loops: CDR1 MNHEY, CDR2 SMNVEV (reference sequence). The CDR3 loop spans 14 amino acids. The CDR3 reads CASSLSLAGDTQYF. The CDR3 bases are TGTGCCAGCAGTTTATCGCTAGCGGGAGATACGCAGTATTTT.

The chain joins TRBV18 to TRBJ2-1; 10 bases match TRBD2. Germline CDR1 and CDR2: KGHSH and LQKENI. The CDR3 has 17 amino acids. The junction had 6 bases not matched to a gene; V was cut back by 4 bases and J by 0 bases. The CDR3 protein is CASSQGASGGSYNEQFF. CDR3 sequence (DNA): TGTGCCAGCTCACAGGGAGCTAGCGGGGGCTCCTACAATGAGCAGTTCTTC. Filled out from reference TRBV18 and TRBJ2-1, the complete variable domain reads NAGVMQNPRHLVRRRGQEARLRCSPMKGHSHVYWYRQLPEEGLKFMVYLQKENIIDESGMPKERFSAEFPKEGPSILRIQQVVRGDSAAYFCASSQGASGGSYNEQFFGPGTRLTVL.

The CDR3 DNA reads TGCGCCAGCAGCCACCACAGGATGCCGGGCTCGGTTGGCTACACCTTC. Residues: CASSHHRMPGSVGYTF. This sequence joins TRBV4-3 and TRBJ1-2; perhaps TRBD1 as D (5 bases). From germline, CDR1 is LGHNA and CDR2 YSLEER. The CDR3 loop spans 16 amino acids. Between the trimmed V and J ends, which lost 3 bases and 7 bases, there was a span of 21 bases.

This chain links TRBV7-2 with TRBJ1-1; the D is unclear. The CDR3 length is 16 residues. Deletions cut 7 bases from V and 1 base from J, with 19 bases between. CDR1 is SGHTA and CDR2 is FQGNSA in the germline V gene. CDR3 sequence (DNA): TGTGCCAGCACGATGGACGGCTGGAGGAGGAACACTGAAGCTTTCTTT. This codes for CASTMDGWRRNTEAFF.

V is TRBV6-1 and J is TRBJ1-1; possibly TRBD1 for D (5 bases). The CDR3 is 14 amino acids. V lost 7 bases and J lost 4, with 16 bases in between. Germline V gene lookup returns CDR1 MNHNS and CDR2 SASEGT. This CDR3 is CASIERAGTTEAFF. The CDR3 DNA follows: TGTGCCAGCATCGAGAGGGCGGGGACCACTGAAGCTTTCTTT.

This rearrangement joins TRBV29-1 to TRBJ2-1, with unresolved D. V was shortened by 0 bases and J by 0 bases, with 12 bases between the two germline ends. This CDR3 has 16 amino acids. Per germline, CDR1 SQVTM and CDR2 ANQGSEA. The CDR3 DNA reads TGCAGCGTTGAAGATGATGCGCGGAGCTCCTACAATGAGCAGTTCTTC. Translation gives CSVEDDARSSYNEQFF.

The chain combines TRBV10-3 with TRBJ2-1; D gene unclear. Trimming took off 11 bases at V and 2 bases at J, with 13 bases between the two ends. The CDR3 is 13 amino acids. Germline values: CDR1 ENHRY, CDR2 SYGVKD. The CDR3 bases are TGTGCCGGCTCCGCTACAGCCTACAATGAGCAGTTCTTC. Translated, it gives CAGSATAYNEQFF.

This clone was detected a few times. CDR3 residues: CASSSLGSPYEQYF. The CDR3 DNA reads TGTGCCAGCAGCTCCCTTGGGAGTCCCTACGAGCAGTACTTC. The chain links TRBV7-6 to TRBJ2-7, with D perhaps matching TRBD2 (5 bases). Trimming left V 4 bases short and J 2 bases short, with 12 bases between. Germline-derived CDR1 and CDR2 are SGHVS and FNYEAQ. This CDR3 region has 14 residues.

This clone showed up just a few times. V gene TRBV28 combines with J gene TRBJ2-1; D is ambiguous. V dropped 4 bases and J dropped 6 bases, with 7 bases sitting between them. Looked up from germline, CDR1 is MDHEN and CDR2 is SYDVKM. The CDR3 totals 12 residues. CDR3 sequence: CASSSYRNEQFF. DNA of the CDR3: TGTGCCAGCAGTTCCTACCGCAATGAGCAGTTCTTC.

The chain carries TRBV29-1 and TRBJ1-1, with no clear D. This CDR3 spans 15 amino acids. V was pared by 6 bases and J by 0 bases, with 17 bases between. The germline V gene encodes CDR1 SQVTM and CDR2 ANQGSEA. The DNA for the CDR3 is TGCAGCGTGGACCGAGGGTCGCCACTGAACACTGAAGCTTTCTTT. It yields the protein CSVDRGSPLNTEAFF.

V is TRBV7-2 and J is TRBJ1-3; no reliable D call. V lost 0 bases and J 4 bases, leaving 10 bases between the germline ends. Per the germline V gene, CDR1 is SGHTA and CDR2 is FQGNSA. The length of the CDR3 is 15 residues. The CDR3 DNA sequence: TGTGCCAGCAGCTTAGCAGTCCTGGGAGGAAACACCATATATTTT. Amino acids: CASSLAVLGGNTIYF.

The CDR3 protein is CASSIMVVQGPYEQYF. CDR3 DNA: TGTGCCAGCAGTATCATGGTCGTGCAGGGACCCTACGAGCAGTACTTC. The V call is TRBV6-6, the J call TRBJ2-7; either TRBD1 or TRBD2 may fit D (5 bases each). V was trimmed by 5 bases and J by 2 bases, leaving 19 bases between them. CDR1 and CDR2 (germline): MNHNY, SVGAGI (reference sequence). The CDR3 has 16 amino acids.

The chain combines TRBV27 with TRBJ2-3; D not certain. CDR3 length equals 14 residues. Germline V gene lookup returns CDR1 MNHEY and CDR2 SMNVEV (reference sequence). V was trimmed by 2 bases and J by 0 bases, leaving 6 bases between them. The CDR3 bases are TGTGCCAGCAGTTTAATTTCTAGCACAGATACGCAGTATTTT. This gives the protein CASSLISSTDTQYF.

The chain uses TRBV10-3 and TRBJ2-3; the match to TRBD2 covers 7 bases. CDR1 ENHRY and CDR2 SYGVKD come from the germline V gene. After removal of 10 bases from V and 4 bases from J, the junction contained 5 bases not matched to a gene. The CDR3 is made up of 12 amino acids. The CDR3 here is CATTSVADTQYF. In DNA, the CDR3 is TGTGCCACCACTAGCGTGGCAGATACGCAGTATTTT.

The CDR3 sequence is CASSFGQRNYGYTF. Here the CDR3 DNA reads TGTGCCAGCAGCTTCGGACAGAGGAACTATGGCTACACCTTC. The chain carries TRBV7-9 and TRBJ1-2, with D possibly TRBD1 on 6 matching bases. The CDR3 is made up of 14 amino acids. V lost 3 bases, J lost 2 bases, and 10 bases lay in between. The germline gives CDR1 SEHNR, CDR2 FQNEAQ (reference sequence).

J is TRBJ1-2 and V is TRBV30; 10 nucleotides line up with TRBD1. J was trimmed by 4 bases and V by 7 bases; bases with no gene match: 6. Looked up from germline, CDR1 is GTSNPN and CDR2 is SVGIG (reference sequence). The CDR3 extends over 13 amino acids. The CDR3 reads CALSTGGSYGYTF. DNA for the CDR3: TGTGCCTTATCGACAGGGGGCAGCTATGGCTACACCTTC.

The chain combines TRBV5-1 with TRBJ2-1, with D tentatively TRBD1 or TRBD2 (5 bases each). V lost 0 bases and J lost 10, with 17 bases in between. The germline V gene encodes CDR1 SGHRS and CDR2 YFSETQ. The CDR3 covers 15 residues. The CDR3 region is CASSLEGLTGGEQFF. DNA of the CDR3: TGCGCCAGCAGCTTGGAAGGCCTTACAGGCGGGGAGCAGTTCTTC.

The V and J genes are TRBV15 and TRBJ1-2; the D is unclear. Trimming removed 6 bases from V and 1 base from J, with 6 bases in between. CDR3 length equals 12 residues. Germline V gives CDR1 LNHNV, CDR2 YYDKDF (reference sequence). The CDR3 loop is CATSRDNYGYTF. CDR3 DNA sequence: TGTGCCACCAGTCGAGATAACTATGGCTACACCTTC.

CDR3 sequence (DNA): TGTGCCAGCAGCAAGGGACAGGCACGAGAGACCCAGTACTTC. Residues: CASSKGQARETQYF. This chain connects TRBV28 to TRBJ2-5, with 8 bases fitting TRBD1. V shed 6 bases, J shed 4 bases, and the junction held 7 bases outside the gene matches. The germline gives CDR1 MDHEN, CDR2 SYDVKM. The CDR3 is 14 amino acids.